The 3 T cell receptor beta chains given below trace back to one sample, sequenced in a study of T cells in Graves' hyperthyroidism and ophthalmopathy. Researchers amplified the TCR beta CDR3 regions from RNA transcripts. A first-round RT-PCR of the TCR CDR3 used the HTBI primer set. One entry per CDR3 protein, called by TCRdb with MiXCR from the multiplex PCR reads. The sample holds over 350,000 distinct CDR3 sequences, about 18% seen once. The material sequenced was blood. These receptor sequences come from a man younger than 30 with Graves' ophthalmopathy.

At least ten counts were recorded for this clonotype. V and J are TRBV5-1 and TRBJ2-6, with D maybe TRBD1 (6 bases). The CDR3 sequence is 17 residues long. The germline gives CDR1 SGHRS, CDR2 YFSETQ. V was clipped by 2 bases and J by 4 bases, with 16 bases between them. Here the CDR3 DNA reads TGCGCCAGCAGCTTAAGCCCCACAGGGTTCGGGGCCAACGTCCTGACTTTC. Encoded protein: CASSLSPTGFGANVLTF.

In this sample, this clonotype turned up many times. This chain joins TRBV27 and TRBJ2-1; D is uncertain. The germline V gene encodes CDR1 MNHEY and CDR2 SMNVEV (reference sequence). The length of the CDR3 is 15 residues. The V end was cut by 0 bases, the J end by 7 bases, with 13 bases between. In DNA, the CDR3 is TGTGCCAGCAGTTTATCGATAGCCGATCGGAATGAGCAGTTCTTC. It codes for CASSLSIADRNEQFF.

V gene TRBV10-3 combines with J gene TRBJ2-5, with 16 bases identical to TRBD2. The junction had 11 bases not matched to a gene; V was cut back by 6 bases and J by 7 bases. CDR3 size: 17 residues. Germline V gene sequence: CDR1 ENHRY, CDR2 SYGVKD. The CDR3 nucleotides read TGTGCCATCAGCACCGGGACTAGCGGGGGGGCCGGGGGGACCCAGTACTTC. Its translation: CAISTGTSGGAGGTQYF.